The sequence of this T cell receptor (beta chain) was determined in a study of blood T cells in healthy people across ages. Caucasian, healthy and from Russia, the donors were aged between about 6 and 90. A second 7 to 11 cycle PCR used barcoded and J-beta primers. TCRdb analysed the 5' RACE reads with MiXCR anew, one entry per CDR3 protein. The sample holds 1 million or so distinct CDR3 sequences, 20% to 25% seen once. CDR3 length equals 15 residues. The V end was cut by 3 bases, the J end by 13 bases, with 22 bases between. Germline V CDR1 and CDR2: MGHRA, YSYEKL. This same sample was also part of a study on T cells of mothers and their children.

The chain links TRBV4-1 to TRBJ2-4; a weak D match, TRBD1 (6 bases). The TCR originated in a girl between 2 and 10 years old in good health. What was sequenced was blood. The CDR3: CASSHILTQGSGQYF. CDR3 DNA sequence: TGCGCCAGCAGCCATATACTGACACAGGGTTCTGGGCAGTACTTC.